This T cell receptor (beta chain) was obtained from a study of cytomegalovirus exposure and HLA in healthy donors. Study findings and constraints: The authors listed approximately 160 TCR beta chains as cytomegalovirus-associated. High specificity and sensitivity for cytomegalovirus status were reported for the classifier.

Comment on this clone: What it binds is unknown.

Method: immunoSEQ multiplex PCR; TCRdb's copy keeps in-frame clones and lacks some. This table holds 120,000 or so clones, roughly 89% found once. CDR3 size: 16 residues. The V segment lost 0 bases and the J segment 5 bases; nucleotides outside the gene matches: 6. CDR1 and CDR2 from the germline V gene are SGDLS and YYNGEE. The receptor comes from a woman between 18 and 29 years old in good health and CMV-seronegative. Sequencing used PBMCs. The chain carries TRBV9 and TRBJ2-2; 8 bases match TRBD1. The CDR3: CASSVAVTGGTGELFF. In DNA, the CDR3 is TGTGCCAGCAGCGTAGCTGTTACAGGGGGGACCGGGGAGCTGTTTTTT.